The 11 T cell receptor beta chains reported below all come from one sample, sequenced in a study of blood T cells in healthy people across ages. For the second PCR, which ran for roughly 6 to 12 cycles, a sample-barcoded 5' primer and a J-beta primer mix were used. TCRdb reanalysed the 5' RACE reads using MiXCR and keeps one entry per CDR3 protein. The sample contains roughly 730,000 distinct CDR3 sequences, just over 55% of which appear only once. The sample consisted of blood. These receptors were taken from a man in his forties or fifties in good health.

CDR3 sequence: CASRKADPYNEQFF. The DNA of the CDR3 is TGCGCCAGCAGAAAGGCCGACCCCTACAATGAGCAGTTCTTC. The chain is built from TRBV5-1 and TRBJ2-1, with unresolved D. There are 14 residues in the CDR3. CDR1 and CDR2 from the germline V gene are SGHRS and YFSETQ. Trimming shortened V by 5 bases and J by 2 bases, and 11 bases separated the two germline ends.

The rearrangement links TRBV7-2 to TRBJ1-3, with TRBD1 as a possible D gene (5 bases). The CDR3 is 15 amino acids. Germline CDR1 is SGHTA and CDR2 is FQGNSA. V lost 5 bases and J 3 bases, leaving 14 bases between the germline ends. In DNA form, the CDR3 reads TGTGCCAGCAGCCTTGATGGGGCACGTGGAAACACCATATATTTT. Residues: CASSLDGARGNTIYF.

This clonotype was detected only once. The CDR3 DNA is TGCGCCAGCAGCCAAGACCAGGACAGGGCGTACGAGCAGTACTTC. Encoded protein: CASSQDQDRAYEQYF. This sequence joins TRBV4-1 and TRBJ2-4, with 8 bases fitting TRBD1. The better agreement between TRBJ2-7 and the DNA end casts doubt on the J call. Germline CDR1 and CDR2: MGHRA and YSYEKL. CDR3 size: 15 residues.

The chain combines TRBV29-1 with TRBJ2-1; 9 bases align to TRBD2. Germline values: CDR1 SQVTM, CDR2 ANQGSEA. Trimming took 4 bases from V and 6 from J; bases not matched to a gene: 10. The CDR3 runs to 15 residues. CDR3 loop: CSVVRAGGYGNEQFF. In DNA, the CDR3 is TGCAGCGTTGTTAGGGCGGGAGGGTACGGCAATGAGCAGTTCTTC.

The rearrangement links TRBV7-3 to TRBJ2-1; 8 bases are a match to TRBD2. From germline, CDR1 is SGHTA and CDR2 FQGTGA. This CDR3 has 15 amino acids. Unmatched junction bases numbered 1, after V lost 3 bases and J lost 0 bases. The chain's CDR3 is CASSFSGASYNEQFF. Written as DNA, the CDR3 is TGTGCCAGCAGCTTTAGCGGGGCCTCCTACAATGAGCAGTTCTTC.

The table lists this clonotype with a few counts. The chain couples TRBV4-3 to TRBJ1-2, with D hard to call. Germline V CDR1 and CDR2: LGHNA, YSLEER. The V end lost 4 bases, the J end lost 5 bases, and 23 bases lay between the germline ends. This CDR3 has 17 amino acids. The CDR3 loop is CASSPSCSAHIPYGYTF. The CDR3 DNA reads TGCGCCAGCAGCCCTTCGTGTTCTGCGCATATCCCTTATGGCTACACCTTC.

The chain couples TRBV6-1 to TRBJ1-6; D possibly corresponds to TRBD1 (5 bases). Trimming pared 6 bases from V and 8 bases from J, leaving 8 bases between. Germline CDR1 reads MNHNS; CDR2 reads SASEGT. The CDR3 covers 12 residues. CDR3 region: CASSGTDSPLHF. CDR3 bases: TGTGCCAGCAGCGGGACCGATTCACCCCTCCACTTT.

This sequence joins TRBV29-1 and TRBJ2-1; D tentatively reads TRBD1 or TRBD2 (6 bases each). V lost 7 bases to trimming and J lost 6 bases, with 13 bases between them. This CDR3 region has 12 residues. CDR1 and CDR2 from the germline V gene are SQVTM and ANQGSEA. The CDR3 region is CSAGGHGNEQFF. In DNA form, the CDR3 reads TGCAGCGCCGGGGGACATGGCAATGAGCAGTTCTTC.

This clonotype came up a few times. The chain joins TRBV7-9 to TRBJ2-5; D tentatively reads TRBD1 or TRBD2 (6 bases each). The CDR3 has 16 residues. The V gene's germline CDR1 is SEHNR and CDR2 FQNEAQ (reference sequence). Trimming cost V 1 base and J 1 base, with 13 bases left between them. The chain's CDR3 is CASSLVGGDIQETQYF. The CDR3 DNA follows: TGTGCCAGCAGCTTAGTGGGCGGGGACATCCAAGAGACCCAGTACTTC.

The chain employs TRBV11-2 and TRBJ2-3; TRBD2 matches 10 bases. Germline-derived CDR1 and CDR2 are SGHAT and FQNNGV. The CDR3 covers 15 residues. J lost 6 bases, V lost 4 bases, and 7 bases had no gene match. CDR3 in amino acids: CASSSLAGVVDTQYF. The CDR3 DNA reads as TGTGCCAGCAGCTCCCTAGCGGGAGTTGTGGATACGCAGTATTTT.

The chain links TRBV29-1 to TRBJ1-1; D possibly corresponds to TRBD1 (5 bases). The CDR3 length is 12 residues. CDR1 and CDR2 (germline): SQVTM, ANQGSEA. Trimming cost V 6 bases and J 7 bases, with 15 bases left between them. This CDR3 is CSVGEPAGEAFF. The CDR3, as DNA: TGCAGCGTGGGGGAGCCCGCGGGTGAAGCTTTCTTT.